The 20 T cell receptor beta chains presented below share a single source sample, sequenced in a study of blood T cell repertoires in COVID-19. Method: immunoSEQ multiplex PCR; TCRdb's copy keeps in-frame clones and lacks some. Among 80,000 to 95,000 clones, around 87% were seen once, and the ten largest hold about a sixth. Sequenced sample: peripheral blood. The origin of the receptors is a human donor in a cohort sampled during active COVID-19.

The gene calls are TRBV2 and TRBJ1-6; perhaps TRBD1 as D (5 bases). V was trimmed by 7 bases and J by 9 bases, leaving 16 bases between them. This CDR3 has 14 amino acids. Germline-derived CDR1 and CDR2 are SNHLY and FYNNEI. Here the CDR3 DNA reads TGTGCCAGCACGGGGGAGCGAGCCACTTCACCCCTCCACTTT. It encodes CASTGERATSPLHF. The full variable domain, completed using reference TRBV2 and TRBJ1-6, is EPEVTQTPSHQVTQMGQEVILRCVPISNHLYFYWYRQILGQKVEFLVSFYNNEISEKSEIFDDQFSVERPDGSNFTLKIRSTKLEDSAMYFCASTGERATSPLHFGNGTRLTVT.

CDR3 protein: CASSPILAGADTQYF. In DNA form, the CDR3 reads TGCGCCAGCAGCCCGATACTAGCGGGGGCAGATACGCAGTATTTT. V gene TRBV4-1 combines with J gene TRBJ2-3, with 11 nucleotides matching TRBD2. Germline trimming cut 4 bases from V and 4 bases from J; bases unmatched to any gene: 4. CDR3 size: 15 residues. Looked up from germline, CDR1 is MGHRA and CDR2 is YSYEKL.

This sequence joins TRBV5-1 and TRBJ2-2, with D possibly matching TRBD2 (7 bases). The CDR3 consists of 16 residues. Germline CDR1 is SGHRS and CDR2 is YFSETQ. The germline V and J ends were trimmed by 2 bases and 4 bases, with 15 bases remaining between them. CDR3 amino acids: CASSFVAGAPTGELFF. The CDR3 bases are TGCGCCAGCAGCTTCGTTGCGGGGGCCCCCACCGGGGAGCTGTTTTTT.

This chain links TRBV4-1 with TRBJ1-5; 7 bases agree with TRBD1. Looked up from germline, CDR1 is MGHRA and CDR2 is YSYEKL. The V and J ends lost 4 bases and 4 bases, in that order; junction bases with no gene match: 7. This CDR3 has 15 amino acids. The CDR3 spells CASSLVDRDNQPQHF. The CDR3 bases are TGCGCCAGCAGCCTCGTAGACAGGGATAATCAGCCCCAGCATTTT.

A single count supports this clone. The chain links TRBV7-2 to TRBJ2-5; D ambiguous. CDR3 size: 15 residues. Germline loops: CDR1 SGHTA, CDR2 FQGNSA. Trimming pared 7 bases from V and 9 bases from J, leaving 24 bases between. CDR3 protein: CASIQGSKLRGAQYF. As DNA, the CDR3 is TGTGCCAGCATCCAAGGATCTAAGCTTCGAGGTGCCCAGTACTTC.

V and J are TRBV20-1 and TRBJ1-2; no reliable D call. V lost 5 bases and J lost 1, with 5 bases in between. Germline loops: CDR1 DFQATT, CDR2 SNEGSKA (reference sequence). This CDR3 has 11 amino acids. CDR3 sequence: CSALFNYGYTF. Written as DNA, the CDR3 is TGCAGTGCTCTTTTTAACTATGGCTACACCTTC.

The gene calls are TRBV6-5 and TRBJ1-4; perhaps TRBD1 as D (6 bases). The CDR3 has 16 residues. Per germline, CDR1 MNHEY and CDR2 SVGAGI. With 0 bases removed from V and 8 bases from J, the gap between germline ends came to 16 bases. Here the CDR3 DNA reads TGTGCCAGCAGTTACTCGATTTTTGGGGGCGGCGAAAAACTGTTTTTT. Its protein product is CASSYSIFGGGEKLFF.

The V and J genes are TRBV11-1 and TRBJ2-7, with 11 bases matching TRBD1. The CDR3 length is 15 residues. V dropped 6 bases and J dropped 2; count of bases not matched to a gene: 6. Germline-derived CDR1 and CDR2 are SGHAT and FQDESV (reference sequence). The CDR3 reads CASRAPGQGAYEQYF. For the CDR3, the DNA is TGTGCCAGCAGGGCACCGGGACAGGGGGCCTACGAGCAGTACTTC.

The chain has TRBV20-1 and TRBJ2-1; 10 bases line up with TRBD2. V shed 3 bases and J 2 bases; nucleotides not matched to a gene: 7. Germline values: CDR1 DFQATT, CDR2 SNEGSKA (reference sequence). The CDR3 is made up of 16 amino acids. The CDR3 coding sequence is TGCAGTGCTAGTGGGCTAGCGGGGGCTACCTACAATGAGCAGTTCTTC. Protein product: CSASGLAGATYNEQFF.

This sequence joins TRBV7-8 and TRBJ2-1; the D gene is possibly TRBD2 (8 bases). CDR1 is SGHVS and CDR2 is FQNEAQ in the germline V gene. This CDR3 is 16 amino acids long. Trimming shortened V by 6 bases and J by 7 bases, and 22 bases separated the two germline ends. DNA for the CDR3: TGTGCCAGCAGGGAGCCGACAGGGTCTAGCGGGAATGAGCAGTTCTTC. Protein sequence: CASREPTGSSGNEQFF.

This clone was observed a handful of times. This sequence joins TRBV5-1 and TRBJ2-1, with D uncertain. Germline assignment: CDR1 SGHRS and CDR2 YFSETQ. CDR3 size: 13 residues. The V end was cut by 1 base, the J end by 5 bases, with 7 bases between. CDR3 nucleotide sequence: TGCGCCAGCAGCTTGACTACTAACAATGAGCAGTTCTTC. This translates into CASSLTTNNEQFF.

In its sample, this clone was seen once. This chain links TRBV7-2 with TRBJ1-2; TRBD1 agrees at 9 bases. CDR1 is SGHTA and CDR2 is FQGNSA in the germline V gene. The CDR3 is made up of 14 amino acids. V dropped 6 bases and J dropped 7; count of bases not matched to a gene: 9. This CDR3 reads CASSSGTGLGGYTF. CDR3 sequence (DNA): TGTGCCAGCAGTTCCGGGACAGGGCTAGGTGGCTACACCTTC.

A single count supports this clone. The chain combines TRBV5-4 with TRBJ2-5, with TRBD2 matching 7 bases. The CDR3 spans 16 residues. V trimming: 2 bases; J trimming: 3 bases; junction bases outside the gene matches: 10. Germline V gene lookup returns CDR1 SGHNT and CDR2 YYREEE (reference sequence). The CDR3 here is CASSLYGGGVEETQYF. The CDR3 bases are TGTGCCAGCAGCTTATACGGCGGGGGAGTCGAAGAGACCCAGTACTTC. The variable domain in full, with the rest retrieved from reference TRBV5-4 and TRBJ2-5, is ETGVTQSPTHLIKTRGQQVTLRCSSQSGHNTVSWYQQALGQGPQFIFQYYREEENGRGNFPPRFSGLQFPNYSSELNVNALELDDSALYLCASSLYGGGVEETQYFGPGTRLLVL.

This chain uses TRBV4-3 with TRBJ2-7; TRBD1 aligns across 9 bases. The V gene end was trimmed by 4 bases and the J gene end by 3 bases; junction bases not matched to a gene: 7. There are 15 residues in the CDR3. Germline V gene data show CDR1 as LGHNA and CDR2 as YSLEER. The CDR3 nucleotides are TGCGCCAGCAGCCCCGGGACAGGGAGAAGCTACGAGCAGTACTTC. Protein sequence: CASSPGTGRSYEQYF.

The chain is built from TRBV24-1 and TRBJ1-4, with 9 positions matching TRBD1. Germline CDR1 is KGHDR and CDR2 is SFDVKD. Unmatched junction bases numbered 8, after V lost 3 bases and J lost 7 bases. The CDR3 length is 16 residues. The CDR3 DNA reads TGTGCCACCAGTGATCCCCGGGACAGGGTGACTGAAAAACTGTTTTTT. It is translated as CATSDPRDRVTEKLFF.

This clone was seen once. The V gene is TRBV11-2, the J gene TRBJ2-7; 10 nucleotides match TRBD2. The V gene end was trimmed by 10 bases and the J gene end by 4 bases; junction bases not matched to a gene: 4. The CDR3 has 12 amino acids. Germline assignment: CDR1 SGHAT and CDR2 FQNNGV. CDR3 nucleotides: TGTGCCATCAGGACTAGCGGTTACGAGCAGTACTTC. Translating it yields CAIRTSGYEQYF.

In DNA, the CDR3 is TGTGCCAGCACCAACTCTGGAAACACCATATATTTT. This codes for CASTNSGNTIYF. The chain employs TRBV6-5 and TRBJ1-3; the D is unclear. Germline V gene sequence: CDR1 MNHEY, CDR2 SVGAGI. CDR3 length: 12 amino acids. V was clipped by 7 bases and J by 0 bases, with 4 bases between them.

This chain connects TRBV27 to TRBJ2-1, with a possible D match to TRBD2 (5 bases). V lost 1 base and J lost 8, with 18 bases in between. Germline V lookup: CDR1 MNHEY, CDR2 SMNVEV (reference sequence). The CDR3 consists of 16 residues. The CDR3 is CASSLLGARVSDEQFF. CDR3 sequence (DNA): TGTGCCAGCAGTTTATTGGGCGCGAGGGTGAGCGATGAGCAGTTCTTC.

The chain is built from TRBV7-6 and TRBJ2-1, with TRBD1 matching 8 bases. With V trimmed by 2 bases and J by 4 bases, 4 bases remained unmatched. Germline-derived CDR1 and CDR2 are SGHVS and FNYEAQ. The CDR3 spans 15 residues. CDR3 protein: CASSLFRQGYNEQFF. The CDR3 nucleotides are TGTGCCAGCAGCTTATTTCGACAGGGGTACAATGAGCAGTTCTTC.

The chain combines TRBV12-3 or TRBV12-4 with TRBJ1-5, with TRBD1 matching over 7 bases. The CDR3 runs to 13 residues. The V segment lost 6 bases and the J segment 4 bases; nucleotides outside the gene matches: 3. The CDR3: CASRGTDNQPQHF. CDR3 DNA: TGTGCCAGCAGGGGGACAGATAATCAGCCCCAGCATTTT.